What follows is one T cell receptor (beta chain) and its context. This record comes from a study of Ad26.COV2.S vaccination and SARS-CoV-2 variants. Background on the study: Ad26.COV2.S, an intramuscular injection, was given once or twice 56 days apart.

Profiled with immunoSEQ multiplex PCR; TCRdb holds only in-frame clones, not every one. The table records around 250,000 clones, 87% of them present only once. This CDR3 region has 13 residues. V was trimmed by 3 bases and J by 7 bases, leaving 13 bases between them. CDR1 and CDR2 from the germline V gene are SGHRS and YFSETQ. The treatment: 15 to 20 received Ad26.COV2.S at low or high dose, single or two shots; 5 received placebo; per-sample allocation not given. Specimen acquisition occurred on day 63 following the initial vaccine or placebo injection. Material: peripheral blood, obtained in a trial of Ad26.COV2.S vaccine versus placebo. The source is a person between 18 and 65 years old who received the Ad26.COV2.S COVID-19 vaccine or a placebo. The chain recombines TRBV5-1 with TRBJ1-1; D is unresolved. The CDR3: CASSSASGDEAFF. The CDR3 DNA reads as TGCGCCAGCAGCTCCGCCAGCGGGGATGAAGCTTTCTTT. Filled out from reference TRBV5-1 and TRBJ1-1, the complete variable domain reads KAGVTQTPRYLIKTRGQQVTLSCSPISGHRSVSWYQQTPGQGLQFLFEYFSETQRNKGNFPGRFSGRQFSNSRSEMNVSTLELGDSALYLCASSSASGDEAFFGQGTRLTVV.